This TCR beta chain was profiled in a study of blood T cell repertoires in COVID-19. Original analysis: Nucleated cell number was recorded as an estimate derived from reference gene primer amplification. Generated by immunoSEQ multiplex PCR, the TCRdb table keeps only in-frame clones and is missing some. D and trimming were read from the DNA, whereas the V and J calls and clone size are those reported in that table. The table records about 140,000 clones, approximately 90% of them present only once. This clone was counted a few times. The CDR3 is 17 amino acids. Losses at the gene ends were 0 bases for V and 1 base for J; bases not matched to a gene: 8. The germline V gene has CDR1 SGHRS and CDR2 YFSETQ.

The chain links TRBV5-1 to TRBJ2-7; 9 nucleotides match TRBD2. The source is a human donor with COVID-19, enrolled during active disease. The donor label of this sample is uncertain. Sequences were obtained from peripheral blood. As DNA, the CDR3 is TGCGCCAGCAGCTTGGAGGTTAGCGGGAGTTTTTCCTACGAGCAGTACTTC. As protein: CASSLEVSGSFSYEQYF.